One T cell receptor beta chain is described in this entry. This entry belongs to a study of PD-L1 blockade in urothelial cancer. Method: immunoSEQ multiplex PCR; TCRdb's copy keeps in-frame clones and lacks some. The data contain 30,000 to 45,000 clones, 84% of them singletons. Time point described: peripheral blood 6 weeks after treatment start. The ends lost 7 bases at V and 8 bases at J; junction bases unmatched: 11. Germline CDR1 is SGHRS and CDR2 is YFSETQ. The CDR3 has 14 amino acids. The chain uses TRBV5-1 and TRBJ1-4; TRBD1 matches 7 bases. This sequence originates from a man between 35 and 55 years old with urothelial cancer. The source was PBMCs, collected around atezolizumab (anti-PD-L1) treatment. The CDR3 reads CASSRQGGGEKLFF. The CDR3 nucleotides read TGCGCCAGCTCCCGACAGGGCGGAGGAGAAAAACTGTTTTTT.